One sample yielded the 5 T cell receptor beta chains listed below, sequenced in a study of shared clonotypes between healthy human individuals. TCRdb keeps only in-frame clones here, not all; method: immunoSEQ multiplex PCR. The sample lists about 490,000 clones, 65% to 80% seen once, with roughly 12% in the top ten. Material: PBMCs. The receptors shown here come from a woman aged 40-49 years in good health. Some clones in this sample may be carry-over from other donors' samples.

The rearrangement uses TRBV5-1 and TRBJ2-1; 11 bases agree with TRBD2. The trim removed 4 bases at V and 8 bases at J, leaving 11 bases unmatched. Germline CDR1 reads SGHRS; CDR2 reads YFSETQ. This CDR3 region has 16 residues. The CDR3 sequence is CASSATVTSGIDEQFF. The CDR3 nucleotides are TGCGCCAGCAGCGCCACTGTGACTAGCGGGATTGATGAGCAGTTCTTC. Complete variable domain (other parts from reference TRBV5-1 and TRBJ2-1): KAGVTQTPRYLIKTRGQQVTLSCSPISGHRSVSWYQQTPGQGLQFLFEYFSETQRNKGNFPGRFSGRQFSNSRSEMNVSTLELGDSALYLCASSATVTSGIDEQFFGPGTRLTVL.

V usage is TRBV5-1 and J usage is TRBJ2-1, with TRBD2 matching 12 bases. The CDR3 is 16 residues long. From germline, CDR1 is SGHRS and CDR2 YFSETQ. After removal of 0 bases from V and 9 bases from J, the junction contained 7 bases not matched to a gene. CDR3 loop: CASSLALAGGPGEQFF. CDR3 nucleotide sequence: TGCGCCAGCAGCTTGGCGCTAGCGGGAGGGCCGGGTGAGCAGTTCTTC.

This chain joins TRBV10-3 and TRBJ2-3; D may be TRBD1 or TRBD2 (6 bases each). V was cut by 10 bases and J by 1 base, with 12 bases left in between. Per germline, CDR1 ENHRY and CDR2 SYGVKD. The length of the CDR3 is 13 residues. The CDR3 sequence: CATLGGGTDTQYF. The CDR3 nucleotides are TGTGCCACGCTCGGGGGCGGCACAGATACGCAGTATTTT.

The chain links TRBV10-3 to TRBJ2-3; the D gene is possibly TRBD1 (5 bases). There are 14 residues in the CDR3. V was trimmed by 0 bases and J by 4 bases, leaving 8 bases between them. The germline gives CDR1 ENHRY, CDR2 SYGVKD. CDR3 sequence (DNA): TGTGCCATCAGTGAGTCGAAGGGGTCAGATACGCAGTATTTT. This encodes CAISESKGSDTQYF.

A remark on this clone: Additional DNA sequences in this sample encode the identical CDR3. The gene calls are TRBV5-1 and TRBJ2-3; 7 bases are a match to TRBD1. CDR1 is SGHRS, CDR2 YFSETQ, per germline. This CDR3 comprises 14 residues. Germline trimming cut 0 bases from V and 4 bases from J; bases unmatched to any gene: 2. This chain's CDR3 is CASSLGQGSDTQYF. CDR3 in DNA: TGCGCCAGCAGCTTGGGACAGGGCTCAGATACGCAGTATTTT.